This section outlines one T cell receptor (beta chain) sequence together with its context. This entry belongs to a study of blood T cell repertoires in COVID-19. About the study: Samples came from the United States, Italy and Spain, spanning acute and convalescent COVID-19. From T cells, B-cell-depleted T cells, or PBMCs came the material, which was cDNA or gDNA.

CDR1 is SGHVS and CDR2 is FQNEAQ in the germline V gene. The CDR3 has 14 amino acids. The V gene lost 8 bases and the J gene lost 2 bases, with 15 bases spanning the gap. Patients at the Seattle site were enrolled during active infection and followed longitudinally. Original data processing: How many nucleated cells were present was estimated from reference gene primer amplification. Sequencing used immunoSEQ multiplex PCR; TCRdb keeps in-frame clones, though not all of them. For V, J and clone size, that table is used; D and trimming come from the DNA. The sample holds under 200,000 clones, more than 75% seen once.

The chain joins TRBV7-8 to TRBJ1-1, with D hard to call. Specimen: peripheral blood. This receptor was taken from a woman in her 70s with COVID-19, enrolled during active disease. Here the CDR3 reads CASSAGLFNTEAFF. The CDR3 DNA reads TGTGCCAGCTCGGCGGGGTTATTTAACACTGAAGCTTTCTTT.